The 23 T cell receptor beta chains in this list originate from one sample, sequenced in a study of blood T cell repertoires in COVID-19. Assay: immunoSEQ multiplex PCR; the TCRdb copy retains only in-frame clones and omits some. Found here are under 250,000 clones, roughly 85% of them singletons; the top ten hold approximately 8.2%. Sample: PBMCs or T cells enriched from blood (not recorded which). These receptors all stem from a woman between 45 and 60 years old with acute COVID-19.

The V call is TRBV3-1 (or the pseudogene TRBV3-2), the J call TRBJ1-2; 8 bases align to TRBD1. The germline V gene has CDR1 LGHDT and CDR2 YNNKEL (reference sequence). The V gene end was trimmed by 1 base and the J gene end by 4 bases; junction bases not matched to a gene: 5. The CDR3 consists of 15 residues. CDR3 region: CASSQGDRRAYGYTF. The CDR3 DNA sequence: TGTGCCAGCAGCCAAGGGGACAGGAGAGCCTATGGCTACACCTTC.

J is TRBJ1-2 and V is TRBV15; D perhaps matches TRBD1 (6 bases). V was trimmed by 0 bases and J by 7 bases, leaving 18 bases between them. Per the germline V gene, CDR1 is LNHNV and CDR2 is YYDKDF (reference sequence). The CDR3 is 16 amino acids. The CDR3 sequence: CATSRDLGGALSGYTF. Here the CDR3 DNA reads TGTGCCACCAGCAGAGATTTAGGGGGGGCACTCAGTGGCTACACCTTC.

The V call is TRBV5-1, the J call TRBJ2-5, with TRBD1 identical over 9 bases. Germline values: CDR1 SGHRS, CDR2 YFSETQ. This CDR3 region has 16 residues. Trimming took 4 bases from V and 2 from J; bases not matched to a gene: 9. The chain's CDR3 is CASSILGTGYQETQYF. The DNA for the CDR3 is TGCGCCAGCAGCATCCTCGGGACAGGGTATCAAGAGACCCAGTACTTC.

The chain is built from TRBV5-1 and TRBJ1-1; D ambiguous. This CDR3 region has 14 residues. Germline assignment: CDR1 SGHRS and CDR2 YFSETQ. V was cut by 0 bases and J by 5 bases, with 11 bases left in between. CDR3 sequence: CASSLEVGETEAFF. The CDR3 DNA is TGCGCCAGCAGCTTGGAGGTAGGAGAAACTGAAGCTTTCTTT. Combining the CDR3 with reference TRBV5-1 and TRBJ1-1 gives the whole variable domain KAGVTQTPRYLIKTRGQQVTLSCSPISGHRSVSWYQQTPGQGLQFLFEYFSETQRNKGNFPGRFSGRQFSNSRSEMNVSTLELGDSALYLCASSLEVGETEAFFGQGTRLTVV.

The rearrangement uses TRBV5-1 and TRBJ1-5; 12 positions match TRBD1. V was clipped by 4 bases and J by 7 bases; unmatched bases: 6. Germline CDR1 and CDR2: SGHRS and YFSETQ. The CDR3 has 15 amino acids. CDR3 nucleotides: TGCGCCAGCAGCGCCGGGACAGGGGGCTCCCAGCCCCAGCATTTT. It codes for CASSAGTGGSQPQHF.

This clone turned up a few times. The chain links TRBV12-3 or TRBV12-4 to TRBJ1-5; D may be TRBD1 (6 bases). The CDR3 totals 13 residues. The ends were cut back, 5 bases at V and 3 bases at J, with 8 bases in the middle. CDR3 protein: CASSKGDNQPQHF. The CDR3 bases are TGTGCCAGCAGTAAGGGGGACAATCAGCCCCAGCATTTT.

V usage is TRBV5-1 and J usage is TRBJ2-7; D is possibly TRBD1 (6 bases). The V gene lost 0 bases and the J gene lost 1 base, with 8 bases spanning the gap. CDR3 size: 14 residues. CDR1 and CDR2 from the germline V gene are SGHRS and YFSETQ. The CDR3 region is CASSLGTVSYEQYF. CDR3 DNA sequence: TGCGCCAGCAGCTTGGGGACAGTATCCTACGAGCAGTACTTC.

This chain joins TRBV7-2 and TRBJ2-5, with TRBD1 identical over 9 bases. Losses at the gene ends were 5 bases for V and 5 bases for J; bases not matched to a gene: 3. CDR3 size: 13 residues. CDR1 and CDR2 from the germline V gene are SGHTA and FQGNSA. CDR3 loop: CASSRGQGETQYF. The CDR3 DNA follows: TGTGCCAGCAGCCGTGGACAGGGGGAGACCCAGTACTTC. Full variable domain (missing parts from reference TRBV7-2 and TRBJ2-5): GAGVSQSPSNKVTEKGKDVELRCDPISGHTALYWYRQSLGQGLEFLIYFQGNSAPDKSGLPSDRFSAERTGGSVSTLTIQRTQQEDSAVYLCASSRGQGETQYFGPGTRLLVL.

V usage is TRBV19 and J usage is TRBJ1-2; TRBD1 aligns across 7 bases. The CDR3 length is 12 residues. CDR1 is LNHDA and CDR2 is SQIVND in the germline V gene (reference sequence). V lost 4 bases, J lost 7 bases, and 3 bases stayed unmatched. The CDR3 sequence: CASSTGTAGYTF. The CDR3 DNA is TGTGCCAGTAGTACCGGGACAGCTGGCTACACCTTC.

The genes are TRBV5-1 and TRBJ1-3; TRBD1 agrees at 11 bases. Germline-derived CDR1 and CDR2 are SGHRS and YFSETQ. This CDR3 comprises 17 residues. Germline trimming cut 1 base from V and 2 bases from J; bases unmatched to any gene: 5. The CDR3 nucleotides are TGCGCCAGCAGCTTGACTGGGGACAGGGGGACTGGAAACACCATATATTTT. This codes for CASSLTGDRGTGNTIYF.

The CDR3 DNA reads TGTGCCAGTAGGCCGGGACTAGCGGGGGGCAGGGATTCCTACAATGAGCAGTTCTTC. This sequence encodes CASRPGLAGGRDSYNEQFF. V and J are TRBV19 and TRBJ2-1; 15 bases are a match to TRBD2. Germline CDR1 is LNHDA and CDR2 is SQIVND (reference sequence). With V trimmed by 6 bases and J by 1 base, 10 bases remained unmatched. The CDR3 runs 19 residues.

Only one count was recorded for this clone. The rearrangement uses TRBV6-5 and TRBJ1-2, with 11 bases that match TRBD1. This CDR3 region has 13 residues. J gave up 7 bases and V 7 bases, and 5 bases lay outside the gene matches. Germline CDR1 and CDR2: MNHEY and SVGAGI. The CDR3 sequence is CASTLDRGPGYTF. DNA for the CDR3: TGTGCCAGCACCCTGGACAGGGGGCCTGGCTACACCTTC.

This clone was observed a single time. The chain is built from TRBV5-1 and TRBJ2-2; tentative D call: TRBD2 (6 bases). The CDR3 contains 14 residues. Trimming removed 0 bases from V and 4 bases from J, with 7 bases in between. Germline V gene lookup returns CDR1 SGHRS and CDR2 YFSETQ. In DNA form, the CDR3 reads TGCGCCAGCAGCTTGGCCGGGGGCACCGGGGAGCTGTTTTTT. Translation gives CASSLAGGTGELFF.

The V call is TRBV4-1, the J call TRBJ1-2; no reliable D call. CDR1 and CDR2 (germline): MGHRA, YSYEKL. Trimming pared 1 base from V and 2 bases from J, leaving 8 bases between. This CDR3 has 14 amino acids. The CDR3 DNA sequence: TGCGCCAGCAGCCAAGGTCTCCAGAACTATGGCTACACCTTC. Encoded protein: CASSQGLQNYGYTF.

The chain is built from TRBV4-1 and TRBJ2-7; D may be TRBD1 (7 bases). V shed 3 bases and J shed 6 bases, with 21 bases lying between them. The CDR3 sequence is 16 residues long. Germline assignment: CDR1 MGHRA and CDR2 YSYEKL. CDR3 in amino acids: CASSHKGSAGGSEQYF. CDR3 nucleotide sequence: TGCGCCAGCAGCCACAAAGGGTCGGCAGGGGGGAGCGAGCAGTACTTC.

The CDR3, as DNA: TGTGCCAGCAGCGAGGGGACAGGGGGCTACGAGCAGTACTTC. Protein product: CASSEGTGGYEQYF. The chain recombines TRBV9 with TRBJ2-7; 11 bases are a match to TRBD1. The CDR3 extends over 14 amino acids. Germline V CDR1 and CDR2: SGDLS, YYNGEE. Trimming removed 3 bases from V and 3 bases from J; junction bases left unmatched: 2. The full variable domain, its missing parts supplied by reference TRBV9 and TRBJ2-7, is DSGVTQTPKHLITATGQRVTLRCSPRSGDLSVYWYQQSLDQGLQFLIQYYNGEERAKGNILERFSAQQFPDLHSELNLSSLELGDSALYFCASSEGTGGYEQYFGPGTRLTVT.

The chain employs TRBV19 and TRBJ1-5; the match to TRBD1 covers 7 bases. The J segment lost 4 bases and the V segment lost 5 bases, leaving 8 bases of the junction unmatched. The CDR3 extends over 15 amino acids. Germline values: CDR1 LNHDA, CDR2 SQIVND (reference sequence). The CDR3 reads CASSQGPGGNQPQHF. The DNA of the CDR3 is TGTGCCAGTAGTCAGGGCCCAGGGGGTAATCAGCCCCAGCATTTT.

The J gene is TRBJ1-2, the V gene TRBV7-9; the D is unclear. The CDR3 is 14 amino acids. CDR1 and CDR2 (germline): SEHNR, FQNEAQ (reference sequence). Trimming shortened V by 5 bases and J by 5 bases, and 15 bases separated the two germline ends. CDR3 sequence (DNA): TGTGCCAGCAGCACAGTTCACAGAAATTATGGCTACACCTTC. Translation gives CASSTVHRNYGYTF.

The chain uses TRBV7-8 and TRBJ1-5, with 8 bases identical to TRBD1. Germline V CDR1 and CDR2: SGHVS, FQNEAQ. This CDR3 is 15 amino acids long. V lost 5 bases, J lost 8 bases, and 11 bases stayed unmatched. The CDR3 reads CASSRTRDRREPQHF. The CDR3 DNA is TGTGCCAGCAGCCGTACCCGGGACAGGCGGGAGCCCCAGCATTTT.

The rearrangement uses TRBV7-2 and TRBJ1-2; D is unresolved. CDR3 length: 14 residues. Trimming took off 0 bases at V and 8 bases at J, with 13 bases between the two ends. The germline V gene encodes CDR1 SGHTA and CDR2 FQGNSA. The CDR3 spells CASSLANPLWGYTF. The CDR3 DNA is TGTGCCAGCAGCTTAGCAAACCCCCTATGGGGCTACACCTTC.

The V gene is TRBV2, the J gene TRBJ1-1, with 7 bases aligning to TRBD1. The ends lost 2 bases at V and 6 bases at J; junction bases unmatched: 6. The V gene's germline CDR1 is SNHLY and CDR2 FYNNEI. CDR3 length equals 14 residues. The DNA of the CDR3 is TGTGCCAGCAGTGAACGCAGGGGGTTTTCTGAAGCTTTCTTT. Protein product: CASSERRGFSEAFF.

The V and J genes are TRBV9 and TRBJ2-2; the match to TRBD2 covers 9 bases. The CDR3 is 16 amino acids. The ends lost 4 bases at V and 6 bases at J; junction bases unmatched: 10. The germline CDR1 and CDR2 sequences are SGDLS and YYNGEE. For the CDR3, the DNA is TGTGCCAGCAGCCCTAGGGTAGCGGGGGCGTCCGGGGAGCTGTTTTTT. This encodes CASSPRVAGASGELFF.

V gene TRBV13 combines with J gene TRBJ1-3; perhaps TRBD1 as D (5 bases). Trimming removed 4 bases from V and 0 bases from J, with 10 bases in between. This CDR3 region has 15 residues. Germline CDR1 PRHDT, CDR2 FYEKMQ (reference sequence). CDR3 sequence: CASSSDRSSGNTIYF. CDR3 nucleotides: TGTGCCAGCAGCTCCGACAGAAGCTCTGGAAACACCATATATTTT.